The entry that follows covers one T cell receptor beta chain sequence. Assignments of participants to cohorts depended upon their own reported clinical history. The data belong to a study of blood T cell repertoires in COVID-19. About the study: Nucleic acid was either cDNA or gDNA, and it came from T cells, B-cell-depleted T cells, or PBMCs.

Generated by immunoSEQ multiplex PCR, the TCRdb table keeps only in-frame clones and is missing some. Of some 400,000 clones detected, just under 90% appear once; the ten largest clones hold 1.5% to 2%. The trim removed 1 base at V and 3 bases at J, leaving 5 bases unmatched. Germline CDR1 and CDR2: SGHVS and FNYEAQ. This CDR3 spans 16 amino acids. The chain carries TRBV7-6 and TRBJ2-5; 10 nucleotides line up with TRBD1. This receptor was obtained from a woman aged 25 to 39 who had recovered from COVID-19. The sequenced sample consisted of PBMCs or T cells enriched from blood (not recorded which). The CDR3 DNA follows: TGTGCCAGCAGCTTAGGAGCGGGACAGGGGAAAGAGACCCAGTACTTC. As protein: CASSLGAGQGKETQYF.